Listed below are T cell receptor beta chains from one sample, sequenced in a study of cytomegalovirus exposure and HLA in healthy donors. Produced via immunoSEQ multiplex PCR; TCRdb's table is partial and in-frame only. This sample's clone table lists under 200,000 clones. The sample taken for sequencing was PBMCs. These receptors all stem from a man younger than 45 in good health and CMV-seronegative. The CDR3 runs from the conserved cysteine through the conserved F or W. The D gene is left open where the match is weak.

J	D	V	CDR3	DNA
TRBJ2-3	-	TRBV7-2	CASSLKVGRDTQYF	TGTGCCAGCAGCTTAAAGGTGGGCAGGGATACGCAGTATTTT
TRBJ2-7	-	TRBV30	CAWTYGVQGYEQYF	TGTGCCTGGACCTATGGGGTACAGGGATACGAGCAGTACTTC
TRBJ2-1	TRBD2	TRBV28	CASSLAGGYNEQFF	TGTGCCAGCAGTTTAGCGGGGGGGTACAATGAGCAGTTCTTC
TRBJ1-1	-	TRBV7-9	CASSLGAITEAFF	TGTGCCAGCAGCTTAGGGGCGATCACTGAAGCTTTCTTT
TRBJ2-5	-	TRBV5-1	CASSGGAQETQYF	TGCGCCAGCAGCGGTGGGGCTCAAGAGACCCAGTACTTC
TRBJ2-3	TRBD2	TRBV28	CASGGLAGVTDTQYF	TGTGCCAGCGGTGGACTAGCGGGAGTGACAGATACGCAGTATTTT
TRBJ2-4	TRBD1	TRBV4-2	CASSGTENIQYF	TGTGCCAGCAGCGGGACAGAAAACATTCAGTACTTC
TRBJ2-5	-	TRBV7-9	CASSRSGQETQYF	TGTGCCAGCAGCCGGAGCGGCCAAGAGACCCAGTACTTC
TRBJ2-5	TRBD2	TRBV5-1	CASSFSSSGSSETQYF	TGCGCCAGCAGCTTTTCGTCTAGCGGGAGTTCAGAGACCCAGTACTTC
TRBJ2-7	-	TRBV7-8	CASSLNIYEQYF	TGTGCCAGCAGCTTAAACATCTACGAGCAGTACTTC
TRBJ2-2	-	TRBV11-2	CASSPRAGDTGELFF	TGTGCCAGCAGCCCTAGGGCAGGGGACACCGGGGAGCTGTTTTTT
TRBJ1-4	-	TRBV4-1	CASSHKIYPTEATNEKLFF	TGCGCCAGCAGCCACAAGATATACCCGACTGAAGCAACTAATGAAAAACTGTTTTTT
TRBJ1-1	TRBD1	TRBV18	CASSPGRGLESEAFF	TGTGCCAGCTCACCAGGAAGGGGGCTCGAATCTGAAGCTTTCTTT
TRBJ1-5	-	TRBV7-2	CASSLDGSGANQPQHF	TGTGCCAGCAGCTTGGACGGTTCGGGAGCAAATCAGCCCCAGCATTTT
TRBJ1-1	-	TRBV5-4	CASSLVPGNTEAFF	TGTGCCAGCAGCTTGGTCCCAGGGAACACTGAAGCTTTCTTT
TRBJ2-1	TRBD1	TRBV6-6	CASSYDRDAYNEQFF	TGTGCCAGCAGCTATGACAGGGACGCCTACAATGAGCAGTTCTTC
TRBJ1-2	-	TRBV30	CAWRDVQGSYGYTF	TGTGCCTGGAGAGACGTGCAGGGTAGCTATGGCTACACCTTC
TRBJ2-1	TRBD2	TRBV7-3	CASSLSGNNEQFF	TGTGCCAGCAGCCTTAGCGGGAACAATGAGCAGTTCTTC
TRBJ2-5	TRBD2	TRBV19	CASRDLSGRRTQYF	TGTGCCAGTAGGGACCTGAGCGGGAGAAGGACCCAGTACTTC
TRBJ2-5	-	TRBV6-5	CASRISGEETQYF	TGTGCCAGCAGGATATCAGGGGAAGAGACCCAGTACTTC
TRBJ1-1	-	TRBV18	CASSPLQGNEAFF	TGTGCCAGCTCACCACTACAGGGAAATGAAGCTTTCTTT
TRBJ2-1	TRBD1	TRBV7-9	CASSFRGPNEQFF	TGTGCCAGCAGCTTCAGGGGGCCGAATGAGCAGTTCTTC
TRBJ1-3	-	TRBV11-3	CASYGGLSGNTIYF	TGTGCCAGCTACGGCGGCCTCTCTGGAAACACCATATATTTT
TRBJ1-1	-	TRBV7-9	CASSVEQVMNTEAFF	TGTGCCAGCAGCGTAGAACAGGTCATGAACACTGAAGCTTTCTTT
TRBJ2-5	TRBD1	TRBV7-2	CASSSQGQGESTQYF	TGTGCCAGCAGCTCTCAGGGACAGGGAGAAAGTACCCAGTACTTC
TRBJ2-3	-	TRBV7-3	CASSEDNRADTQYF	TGTGCCAGCAGCGAGGATAACCGGGCAGATACGCAGTATTTT
TRBJ1-1	-	TRBV5-1	CASSAGTHTEAFF	TGCGCCAGCAGCGCCGGGACTCACACTGAAGCTTTCTTT
TRBJ2-3	-	TRBV7-2	CASSSLTISTDTQYF	TGTGCCAGCAGCTCTCTGACTATTAGCACAGATACGCAGTATTTT
TRBJ2-4	-	TRBV6-1	CASIRDGKNIQYF	TGTGCCAGCATCAGGGATGGTAAAAACATTCAGTACTTC
TRBJ2-2	TRBD1	TRBV7-9	CASSFAGQGFGELFF	TGTGCCAGCAGCTTTGCGGGACAGGGTTTCGGGGAGCTGTTTTTT
TRBJ1-1	TRBD1	TRBV29-1	CSVAGQGRWTEAFF	TGCAGCGTTGCGGGACAGGGGAGGTGGACTGAAGCTTTCTTT
TRBJ1-2	TRBD1	TRBV5-1	CASSPWTGASYGYTF	TGCGCCAGCAGCCCGTGGACAGGGGCTAGCTATGGCTACACCTTC
TRBJ1-1	-	TRBV28	CASSLTAMETEAFF	TGTGCCAGCAGTTTGACGGCCATGGAGACTGAAGCTTTCTTT
TRBJ1-2	-	TRBV28	CASSETGYGYTF	TGTGCCAGCAGTGAGACAGGCTATGGCTACACCTTC
TRBJ2-3	TRBD1	TRBV11-1	CASSRDWTIQGSTDTQYF	TGTGCCAGCAGCCGTGATTGGACAATACAGGGGAGCACAGATACGCAGTATTTT
TRBJ2-3	-	TRBV10-3	CAIRGANRTDTQYF	TGTGCCATCAGGGGGGCTAACCGCACAGATACGCAGTATTTT
TRBJ2-3	TRBD2	TRBV4-2	CASSQDPSGSTDTQYF	TGTGCCAGCAGCCAAGACCCTAGCGGGAGCACAGATACGCAGTATTTT
TRBJ1-2	-	TRBV6-4	CASSDVSNYGYTF	TGTGCCAGCAGTGACGTCTCCAACTATGGCTACACCTTC
TRBJ1-3	-	TRBV10-1	CASSGGSGNTIYF	TGCGCCAGCAGTGGAGGATCTGGAAACACCATATATTTT
TRBJ2-7	TRBD1	TRBV10-2	CASSVDRNVEQYF	TGCGCCAGCAGTGTGGACAGGAATGTCGAGCAGTACTTC
TRBJ2-2	TRBD2	TRBV2	CASSSRARGAGELFF	TGTGCCAGCAGCTCCCGGGCCCGGGGGGCCGGGGAGCTGTTTTTT
TRBJ2-7	TRBD1	TRBV6-5	CASSRDRLYEQYF	TGTGCCAGCAGCCGGGACAGGTTGTACGAGCAGTACTTC
TRBJ2-7	TRBD2	TRBV9	CASSVGTSGAYEQYF	TGTGCCAGCAGCGTTGGGACTAGCGGGGCCTACGAGCAGTACTTC
TRBJ1-2	-	TRBV28	CASSSPRGWYGYTF	TGTGCCAGCAGTTCCCCCCGGGGGTGGTATGGCTACACCTTC
TRBJ1-5	TRBD1	TRBV18	CASSPFNRGGNQPQHF	TGTGCCAGCTCACCATTCAACAGGGGTGGGAATCAGCCCCAGCATTTT
TRBJ2-5	-	TRBV30	CAWSRTVPEQYF	TGTGCCTGGAGTCGAACGGTACCTGAGCAGTACTTC
TRBJ2-3	-	TRBV7-2	CASSPFTDTQYF	TGTGCCAGCAGCCCTTTCACAGATACGCAATATTTT
TRBJ2-3	-	TRBV4-2	CASSQEVGRTSTDTQYF	TGTGCCAGCAGCCAAGAGGTAGGGAGGACTAGCACAGATACGCAGTATTTT
TRBJ1-1	-	TRBV18	CASSSTLHAAFF	TGTGCCAGCTCATCCACTCTCCATGCAGCTTTCTTT
TRBJ1-1	-	TRBV11-3	CASSQGPEAFF	TGTGCCAGCAGCCAGGGGCCTGAAGCTTTCTTT
TRBJ2-3	TRBD2	TRBV19	CASGDSGTRTDTQYF	TGTGCCAGTGGAGATAGCGGGACCCGCACAGATACGCAGTATTTT
TRBJ2-5	TRBD2	TRBV6-5	CASSYTASGLAQYF	TGTGCCAGCAGTTACACGGCTAGCGGTTTAGCCCAGTACTTC
TRBJ2-6	-	TRBV28	CASSNSRAGANVLTF	TGTGCCAGCTCCAATTCGAGGGCTGGGGCCAACGTCCTGACTTTC
TRBJ2-7	TRBD2	TRBV9	CASSVRAGPSYEQYF	TGTGCCAGCAGCGTCCGAGCGGGACCCTCCTACGAGCAGTACTTC
TRBJ2-1	TRBD1	TRBV7-7	CASSSGQGNEQFF	TGTGCCAGCAGCTCCGGACAGGGCAATGAGCAGTTCTTC
TRBJ2-7	TRBD2	TRBV11-2	CASSLAAGGSYEQYF	TGTGCCAGCAGCTTAGCGGCGGGAGGGTCCTACGAGCAGTACTTC
TRBJ2-3	TRBD2	TRBV5-1	CASSPAIAGGHTDTQYF	TGCGCCAGCAGCCCGGCCATTGCGGGAGGCCACACAGATACGCAGTATTTT